The 13 T cell receptor beta chains listed next were all sequenced from one sample in a study of T cell responses to AZD1222 COVID-19 vaccine. Clones were read by immunoSEQ multiplex PCR, and TCRdb kept only the in-frame ones, dropping some. Seen here are more than 70,000 clones, 86% observed once, and the top ten hold approximately 8%. Specimen: peripheral blood, collected on day 0 of AZD1222 vaccination. Receptors were obtained from an adult in good health.

The chain employs TRBV28 and TRBJ2-7; the match to TRBD1 covers 8 bases. This CDR3 has 13 residues. V was pared by 3 bases and J by 3 bases, with 1 base of the junction left unmatched. Germline CDR1 is MDHEN and CDR2 is SYDVKM. The CDR3 sequence is CASSFGQGYEQYF. DNA for the CDR3: TGTGCCAGCAGTTTCGGACAGGGCTACGAGCAGTACTTC.

This clone was picked up one time. The chain uses TRBV28 and TRBJ2-7; no definite D call. The CDR3 is 14 amino acids. The V end lost 2 bases, the J end lost 0 bases, and 8 bases lay between the germline ends. Germline CDR1 and CDR2: MDHEN and SYDVKM. The CDR3 reads CASSLDLSSYEQYF. CDR3 nucleotide sequence: TGTGCCAGCAGTTTAGACCTTAGCTCCTACGAGCAGTACTTC.

DNA of the CDR3: TGTGCCAGCAGTTTATTAAGACAGATGGATAATTCACCCCTCCACTTT. Its protein product is CASSLLRQMDNSPLHF. This chain joins TRBV28 and TRBJ1-6, with D tentatively TRBD1 (5 bases). CDR1 is MDHEN and CDR2 is SYDVKM in the germline V gene. V was cut by 1 base and J by 5 bases, with 12 bases left in between. This CDR3 spans 16 amino acids.

The count of this clone is one. The chain combines TRBV12-1 with TRBJ2-1; the table names TRBD2, a call not compared with the DNA. TRBV12-1 is a listed pseudogene. The length of the CDR3 is 14 residues. The CDR3 loop reads CASKPPRDFNEQFF. The CDR3 nucleotides read TGTGCCAGCAAACCACCCCGGGACTTCAATGAGCAGTTCTTC.

The chain couples TRBV6-5 to TRBJ1-4; D not resolved. CDR1 and CDR2 from the germline V gene are MNHEY and SVGAGI. The CDR3 consists of 15 residues. V was pared by 2 bases and J by 6 bases, with 13 bases between. Here the CDR3 DNA reads TGTGCCAGCAGTTACACCAGCCCCGTGGATGAAAAACTGTTTTTT. It yields the protein CASSYTSPVDEKLFF.

This clone was seen just once. V is TRBV28 and J is TRBJ2-2; D gene unclear. V shed 5 bases and J shed 8 bases, with 15 bases lying between them. The germline CDR1 and CDR2 sequences are MDHEN and SYDVKM. The CDR3 consists of 14 residues. The CDR3 loop is CASSPQTFRGELFF. CDR3 nucleotides: TGTGCCAGCAGTCCCCAAACATTTCGGGGGGAGCTGTTTTTT.

The chain is built from TRBV25-1 and TRBJ2-7; 7 nucleotides match TRBD1. The CDR3 has 13 residues. Germline CDR1 MGHDK, CDR2 SYGVNS. Germline trimming cut 8 bases from V and 5 bases from J; bases unmatched to any gene: 9. The CDR3 sequence is CASSSDRDNEQYF. CDR3 nucleotide sequence: TGTGCCAGCTCTTCTGACAGGGACAACGAGCAGTACTTC.

V is TRBV11-3 and J is TRBJ2-5; a possible D gene is TRBD2 (6 bases). Trimming removed 5 bases from V and 5 bases from J, with 18 bases in between. Germline values: CDR1 SGHNT, CDR2 YENEEA. The CDR3 is 15 residues long. The CDR3 is CASSAGSTRQETQYF. The CDR3 bases are TGTGCCAGCAGCGCGGGGAGTACACGACAGGAGACCCAGTACTTC.

The genes are TRBV28 and TRBJ2-7, with no clear D. Germline CDR1 MDHEN, CDR2 SYDVKM. The germline V and J ends were trimmed by 3 bases and 3 bases, with 12 bases remaining between them. The CDR3 runs to 14 residues. The CDR3 sequence is CASSLFPPVYEQYF. Written as DNA, the CDR3 is TGTGCCAGCAGTTTGTTTCCGCCGGTCTACGAGCAGTACTTC. Looking up the rest from reference TRBV28 and TRBJ2-7 gives the full variable domain: DVKVTQSSRYLVKRTGEKVFLECVQDMDHENMFWYRQDPGLGLRLIYFSYDVKMKEKGDIPEGYSVSREKKERFSLILESASTNQTSMYLCASSLFPPVYEQYFGPGTRLTVT.

The rearrangement uses TRBV4-1 and TRBJ1-3; the D gene is possibly TRBD1 (5 bases). The germline V gene has CDR1 MGHRA and CDR2 YSYEKL. The V end lost 1 base, the J end lost 4 bases, and 14 bases lay between the germline ends. This CDR3 region has 16 residues. The CDR3 nucleotides are TGCGCCAGCAGCCAAGGCCAGCAGGGTTACGGAAACACCATATATTTT. It yields the protein CASSQGQQGYGNTIYF.

This clone has just a few counts. This rearrangement joins TRBV11-3 to TRBJ2-7; D unclear. V was shortened by 1 base and J by 7 bases, with 5 bases between the two germline ends. The germline V gene has CDR1 SGHNT and CDR2 YENEEA. This CDR3 is built from 11 residues. Here the CDR3 reads CASSLVGEQYF. The CDR3, as DNA: TGTGCCAGCAGCTTAGTCGGAGAGCAGTACTTC.

J is TRBJ2-7 and V is TRBV19, with D maybe TRBD1 (5 bases). The germline CDR1 and CDR2 sequences are LNHDA and SQIVND (reference sequence). The CDR3 is made up of 19 amino acids. Deletions cut 0 bases from V and 0 bases from J, with 21 bases between. The chain's CDR3 is CASSIDRDSEMQSSYEQYF. In nucleotides, the CDR3 is TGTGCCAGTAGTATAGACCGAGACAGCGAGATGCAAAGCTCCTACGAGCAGTACTTC.

This chain links TRBV28 with TRBJ1-3; maybe TRBD1 (5 bases). V lost 10 bases and J lost 0, with 10 bases in between. The CDR3 length is 13 residues. Germline values: CDR1 MDHEN, CDR2 SYDVKM. The CDR3 spells CATNRYSGNTIYF. The CDR3 region has the DNA TGTGCCACCAACAGGTACTCTGGAAACACCATATATTTT.